This T cell receptor (beta chain) was captured in a study of blood T cell repertoires in COVID-19. Overall study context: The United States, Italy and Spain were the sources of the acute and convalescent COVID-19 samples. PBMCs, B-cell-depleted T cells, or T cells provided the cDNA or gDNA that made up the material.

Under the authors' procedure: Estimates of nucleated cell counts were drawn from the amplification of reference gene primers. TCRdb's table, derived via immunoSEQ multiplex PCR, lists solely in-frame clones and lacks some. The V and J calls and clone size are taken from that table; D and trimming were inferred from the DNA. The top ten clones hold 6% to 7% of a sample with roughly 290,000 clones, 75% to 95% of them seen once. Looked up from germline, CDR1 is ENHRY and CDR2 is SYGVKD. This CDR3 is 14 amino acids long. V shed 6 bases and J 2 bases; nucleotides not matched to a gene: 7. The clonotype comes from a woman younger than 45 with COVID-19, enrolled during active disease. V usage is TRBV10-3 and J usage is TRBJ2-7; 7 bases fit TRBD1. The source material was peripheral blood. CDR3 in DNA: TGTGCCATCAGCCATGACAGGGCTGCCTACGAGCAGTACTTC. It yields the protein CAISHDRAAYEQYF.